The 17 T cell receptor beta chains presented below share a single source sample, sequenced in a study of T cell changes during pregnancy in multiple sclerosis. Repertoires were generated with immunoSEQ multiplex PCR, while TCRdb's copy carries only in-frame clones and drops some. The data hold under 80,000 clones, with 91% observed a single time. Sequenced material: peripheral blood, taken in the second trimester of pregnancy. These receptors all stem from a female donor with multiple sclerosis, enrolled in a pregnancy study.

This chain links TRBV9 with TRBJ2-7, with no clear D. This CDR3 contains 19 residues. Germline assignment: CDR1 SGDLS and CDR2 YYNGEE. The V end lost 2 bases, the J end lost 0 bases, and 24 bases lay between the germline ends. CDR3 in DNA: TGTGCCAGCAGCGTGGATATTGGGCAGGTTGGTGGTTTCTCCTACGAGCAGTACTTC. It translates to CASSVDIGQVGGFSYEQYF.

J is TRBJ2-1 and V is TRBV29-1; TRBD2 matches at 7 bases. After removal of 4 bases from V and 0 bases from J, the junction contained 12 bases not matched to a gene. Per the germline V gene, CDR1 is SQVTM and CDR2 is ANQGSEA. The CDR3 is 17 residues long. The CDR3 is CSVGAGVPLSSYNEQFF. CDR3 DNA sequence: TGCAGCGTTGGGGCGGGGGTGCCCTTGAGCTCCTACAATGAGCAGTTCTTC.

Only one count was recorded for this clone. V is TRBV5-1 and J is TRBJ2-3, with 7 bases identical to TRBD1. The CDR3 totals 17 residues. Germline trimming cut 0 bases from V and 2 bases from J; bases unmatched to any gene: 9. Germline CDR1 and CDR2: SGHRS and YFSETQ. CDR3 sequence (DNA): TGCGCCAGCAGCTTGGCCGACAGGGAAGACATCACAGATACGCAGTATTTT. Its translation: CASSLADREDITDTQYF.

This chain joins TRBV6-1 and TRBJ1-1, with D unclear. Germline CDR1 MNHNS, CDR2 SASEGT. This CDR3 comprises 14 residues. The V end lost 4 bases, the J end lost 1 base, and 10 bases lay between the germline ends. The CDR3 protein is CASSVGDPNTEAFF. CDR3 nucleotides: TGTGCCAGCAGTGTGGGAGACCCGAACACTGAAGCTTTCTTT.

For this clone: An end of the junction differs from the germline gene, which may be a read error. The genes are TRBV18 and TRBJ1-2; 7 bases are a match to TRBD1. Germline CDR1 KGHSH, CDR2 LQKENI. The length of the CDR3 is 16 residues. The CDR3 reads CASPPPNRGANYGYTF. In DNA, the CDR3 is TGTGCCAGCCCACCGCCTAACAGGGGAGCTAACTATGGCTACACCTTC.

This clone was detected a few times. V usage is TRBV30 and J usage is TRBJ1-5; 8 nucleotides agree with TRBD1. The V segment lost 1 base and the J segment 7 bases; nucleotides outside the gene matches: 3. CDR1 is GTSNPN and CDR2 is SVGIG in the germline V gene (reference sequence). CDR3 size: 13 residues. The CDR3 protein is CAWSEDRAQPQHF. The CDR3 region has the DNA TGTGCCTGGAGTGAGGACAGGGCACAGCCCCAGCATTTT.

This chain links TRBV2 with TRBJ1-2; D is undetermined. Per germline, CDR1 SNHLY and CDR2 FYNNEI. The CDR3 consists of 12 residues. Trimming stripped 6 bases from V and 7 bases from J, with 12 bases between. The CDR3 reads CASSPMGSGYTF. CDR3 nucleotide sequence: TGTGCCAGCAGCCCTATGGGGAGTGGCTACACCTTC. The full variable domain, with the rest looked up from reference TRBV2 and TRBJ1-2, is EPEVTQTPSHQVTQMGQEVILRCVPISNHLYFYWYRQILGQKVEFLVSFYNNEISEKSEIFDDQFSVERPDGSNFTLKIRSTKLEDSAMYFCASSPMGSGYTFGSGTRLTVV.

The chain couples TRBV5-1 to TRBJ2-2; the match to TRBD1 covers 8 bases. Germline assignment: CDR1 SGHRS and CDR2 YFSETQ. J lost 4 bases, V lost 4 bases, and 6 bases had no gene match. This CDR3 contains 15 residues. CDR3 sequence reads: CASSAGTGGTGELFF. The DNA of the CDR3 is TGCGCCAGCAGCGCCGGGACAGGCGGCACCGGGGAGCTGTTTTTT. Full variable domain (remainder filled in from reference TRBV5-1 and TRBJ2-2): KAGVTQTPRYLIKTRGQQVTLSCSPISGHRSVSWYQQTPGQGLQFLFEYFSETQRNKGNFPGRFSGRQFSNSRSEMNVSTLELGDSALYLCASSAGTGGTGELFFGEGSRLTVL.

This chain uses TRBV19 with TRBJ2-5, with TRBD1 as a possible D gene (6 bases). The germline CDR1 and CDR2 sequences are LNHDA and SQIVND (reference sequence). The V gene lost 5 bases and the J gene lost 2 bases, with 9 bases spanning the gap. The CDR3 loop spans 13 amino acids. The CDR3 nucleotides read TGTGCCAGTAGTGAGGGGACACAAGAGACCCAGTACTTC. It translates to CASSEGTQETQYF.

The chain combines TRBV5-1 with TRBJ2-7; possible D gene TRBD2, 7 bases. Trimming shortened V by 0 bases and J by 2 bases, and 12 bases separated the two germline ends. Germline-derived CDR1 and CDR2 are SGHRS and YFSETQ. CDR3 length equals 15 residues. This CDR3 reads CASSLGGGATYEQYF. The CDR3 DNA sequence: TGCGCCAGCAGCTTGGGAGGGGGGGCCACCTACGAGCAGTACTTC.

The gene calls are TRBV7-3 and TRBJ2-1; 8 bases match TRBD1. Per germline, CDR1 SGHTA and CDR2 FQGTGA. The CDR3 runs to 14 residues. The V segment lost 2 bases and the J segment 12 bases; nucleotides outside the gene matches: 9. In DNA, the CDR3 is TGTGCCAGCAGCTTATACCCAACCGGGACAGGGCAGTTCTTC. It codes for CASSLYPTGTGQFF.

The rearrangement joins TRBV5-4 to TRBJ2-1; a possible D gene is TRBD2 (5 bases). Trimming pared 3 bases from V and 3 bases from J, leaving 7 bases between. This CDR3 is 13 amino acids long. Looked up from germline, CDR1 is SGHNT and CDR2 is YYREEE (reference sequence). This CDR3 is CASSSRDYNEQFF. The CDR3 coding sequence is TGTGCCAGCAGCTCCCGGGACTACAATGAGCAGTTCTTC.

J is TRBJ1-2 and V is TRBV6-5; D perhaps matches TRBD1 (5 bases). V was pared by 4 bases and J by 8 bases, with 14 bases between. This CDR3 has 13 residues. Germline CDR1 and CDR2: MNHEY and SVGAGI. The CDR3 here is CASSFGRARGYTF. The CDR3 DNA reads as TGTGCCAGCAGTTTCGGCAGGGCCAGGGGCTACACCTTC.

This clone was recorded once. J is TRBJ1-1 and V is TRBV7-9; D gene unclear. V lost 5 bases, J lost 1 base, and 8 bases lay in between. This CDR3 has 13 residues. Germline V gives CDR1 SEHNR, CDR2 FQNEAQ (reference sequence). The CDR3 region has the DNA TGTGCCAGCAGCCTGCGACAGAACACTGAAGCTTTCTTT. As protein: CASSLRQNTEAFF.

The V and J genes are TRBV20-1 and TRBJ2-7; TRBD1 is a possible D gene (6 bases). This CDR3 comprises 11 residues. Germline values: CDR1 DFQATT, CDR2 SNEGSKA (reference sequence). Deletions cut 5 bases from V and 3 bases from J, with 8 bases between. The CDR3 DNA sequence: TGCAGTGCTTCGGACAGCTACGAGCAGTACTTC. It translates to CSASDSYEQYF.

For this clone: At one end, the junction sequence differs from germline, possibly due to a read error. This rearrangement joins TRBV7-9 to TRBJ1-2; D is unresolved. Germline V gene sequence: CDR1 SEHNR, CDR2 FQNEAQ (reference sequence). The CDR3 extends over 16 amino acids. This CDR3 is CASSLGAQAPSKTDRF. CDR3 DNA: TGTGCCAGCAGCTTAGGGGCCCAGGCCCCGAGTAAAACAGACCGCTTC.

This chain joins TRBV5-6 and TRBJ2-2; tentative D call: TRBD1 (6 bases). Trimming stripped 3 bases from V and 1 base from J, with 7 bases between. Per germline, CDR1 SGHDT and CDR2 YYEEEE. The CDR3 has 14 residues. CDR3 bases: TGTGCCAGCAGCTGGACAGTGAACACCGGGGAGCTGTTTTTT. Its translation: CASSWTVNTGELFF. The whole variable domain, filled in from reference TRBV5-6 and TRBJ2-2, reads DAGVTQSPTHLIKTRGQQVTLRCSPKSGHDTVSWYQQALGQGPQFIFQYYEEEERQRGNFPDRFSGHQFPNYSSELNVNALLLGDSALYLCASSWTVNTGELFFGEGSRLTVL.